This T cell receptor (beta chain) was captured by sequencing in a study of blood T cell repertoires in COVID-19. Study background: Acute and convalescent COVID-19 samples came from the United States, Italy and Spain. T cells, B-cell-depleted T cells, or PBMCs supplied cDNA or gDNA.

V shed 5 bases and J 6 bases; nucleotides not matched to a gene: 6. This CDR3 region has 14 residues. Germline values: CDR1 MNHEY, CDR2 SVGAGI. Original processing notes: Amplified reference gene primers provided the basis for estimating nucleated cell counts. Using immunoSEQ multiplex PCR, the repertoire was profiled, and TCRdb retains in-frame clones only, with some absent. V and J calls and clone size are copied from that table; D and trimming were computed from the DNA. This sample has roughly 150,000 clones, with about 91% found just once. The specimen was peripheral blood. J is TRBJ1-2 and V is TRBV6-5, with 10 positions matching TRBD1. The source is a human donor in a cohort sampled during active COVID-19. The CDR3 region is CASSTGTGDHGYTF. CDR3 nucleotide sequence: TGTGCCAGCAGTACCGGGACAGGGGATCATGGCTACACCTTC.